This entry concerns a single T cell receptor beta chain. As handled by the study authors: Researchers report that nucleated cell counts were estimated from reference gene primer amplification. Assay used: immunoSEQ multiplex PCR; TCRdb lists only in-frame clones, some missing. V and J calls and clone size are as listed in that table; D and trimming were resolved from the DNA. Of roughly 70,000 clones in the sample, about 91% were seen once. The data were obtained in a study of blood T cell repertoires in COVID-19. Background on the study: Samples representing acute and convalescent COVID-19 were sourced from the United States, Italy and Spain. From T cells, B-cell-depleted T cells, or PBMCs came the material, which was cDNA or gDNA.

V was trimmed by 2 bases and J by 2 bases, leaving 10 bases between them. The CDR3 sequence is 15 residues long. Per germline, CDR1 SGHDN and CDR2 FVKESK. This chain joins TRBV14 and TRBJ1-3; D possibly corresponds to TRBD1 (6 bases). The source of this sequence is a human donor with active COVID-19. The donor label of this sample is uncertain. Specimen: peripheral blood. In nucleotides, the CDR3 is TGTGCCAGCAGCCAACAACAGGGAACTGGAAACACCATATATTTT. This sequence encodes CASSQQQGTGNTIYF.